Presented here are 14 T cell receptor beta chains from one specimen sequenced in a study of siplizumab effects on memory and regulatory T cells. Sequencing was performed with immunoSEQ multiplex PCR; in TCRdb, only in-frame clones are kept and a portion is missing. The sample records some 100,000 clones, approximately 92% being singletons. What was sequenced was CD4+ T cells sorted from blood. The receptors stem from a human donor in good health. Some clones in this sample may be carry-over from other donors' samples.

The chain carries TRBV10-3 and TRBJ2-7; 12 nucleotides match TRBD2. The CDR3 runs 14 residues. The germline V gene has CDR1 ENHRY and CDR2 SYGVKD. Germline trimming cut 9 bases from V and 5 bases from J; bases unmatched to any gene: 8. For the CDR3, the DNA is TGTGCCATTTCGAGGACTAGCGGGGCTAACGAGCAGTACTTC. It translates to CAISRTSGANEQYF.

V and J are TRBV6-6 and TRBJ1-2, with D perhaps TRBD1 (6 bases). The V end was cut by 7 bases, the J end by 3 bases, with 9 bases between. Germline V gene data show CDR1 as MNHNY and CDR2 as SVGAGI (reference sequence). The CDR3 loop spans 12 amino acids. The CDR3 region is CASTSGDYGYTF. The CDR3 nucleotides read TGTGCCAGCACCTCAGGGGACTATGGCTACACCTTC.

This clone was detected once. This chain uses TRBV9 with TRBJ2-5; 8 bases align to TRBD2. The CDR3 loop spans 16 amino acids. Germline trimming cut 3 bases from V and 1 base from J; bases unmatched to any gene: 8. Germline-derived CDR1 and CDR2 are SGDLS and YYNGEE. CDR3 amino acids: CASSAHIAGSQETQYF. The CDR3 bases are TGTGCCAGCAGCGCCCACATAGCGGGGTCCCAAGAGACCCAGTACTTC.

The chain links TRBV11-2 to TRBJ2-7; 7 nucleotides align to TRBD2. Germline V gives CDR1 SGHAT, CDR2 FQNNGV. The V and J ends lost 0 bases and 5 bases, in that order; junction bases with no gene match: 7. This CDR3 region has 15 residues. DNA of the CDR3: TGTGCCAGCAGCTTAGAAGGGACTACCCCACACGAGCAGTACTTC. This codes for CASSLEGTTPHEQYF.

This rearrangement joins TRBV21-1 to TRBJ1-6. TRBV21-1 is an annotated pseudogene. The CDR3 covers 11 residues. Here the CDR3 reads CASSSRSPLHF. The CDR3 bases are TGTGCCAGCAGCTCCCGTTCACCCCTCCACTTT.

J is TRBJ1-2 and V is TRBV19, with 7 bases that match TRBD1. The germline V gene has CDR1 LNHDA and CDR2 SQIVND (reference sequence). This CDR3 contains 15 residues. Trimming took 2 bases from V and 4 from J; bases not matched to a gene: 7. For the CDR3, the DNA is TGTGCCAGTAGTATAAGGAGACAGGGCATCTATGGCTACACCTTC. Residues: CASSIRRQGIYGYTF.

The V call is TRBV25-1, the J call TRBJ1-5, with TRBD1 as a possible D gene (6 bases). There are 9 residues in the CDR3. CDR1 MGHDK and CDR2 SYGVNS come from the germline V gene. CDR3 in amino acids: CADGGVGHF. The CDR3, as DNA: TGTGCGGACGGGGGCGTTGGGCATTTT.

The chain has TRBV7-9 and TRBJ2-6, with 8 nucleotides matching TRBD1. The germline V gene has CDR1 SEHNR and CDR2 FQNEAQ (reference sequence). Germline trimming cut 4 bases from V and 3 bases from J; bases unmatched to any gene: 8. CDR3 length: 17 residues. The CDR3 loop is CASSSDRVSVGANVLTF. CDR3 coding DNA: TGTGCCAGCAGCTCGGACAGGGTCTCAGTTGGGGCCAACGTCCTGACTTTC.

The chain recombines TRBV27 with TRBJ2-1; no firm D call. The CDR3 sequence is 17 residues long. The germline V gene has CDR1 MNHEY and CDR2 SMNVEV (reference sequence). Trimming cost V 1 base and J 2 bases, with 15 bases left between them. CDR3 protein: CASSLWTAEGTYNEQFF. For the CDR3, the DNA is TGTGCCAGCAGTTTATGGACGGCAGAAGGGACCTACAATGAGCAGTTCTTC.

About this clone: Other nucleotide sequences in the sample specify the same CDR3. The V and J genes are TRBV2 and TRBJ1-5; 9 bases are shared with TRBD1. This CDR3 is 13 amino acids long. V lost 6 bases to trimming and J lost 4 bases; unmatched junction nucleotides: 1. Germline loops: CDR1 SNHLY, CDR2 FYNNEI. The CDR3 spells CASRGQGNQPQHF. In DNA form, the CDR3 reads TGTGCCAGCAGAGGACAGGGGAATCAGCCCCAGCATTTT.

CDR3 sequence: CAWSVGQGETQYF. CDR3 coding DNA: TGTGCCTGGAGTGTGGGACAGGGAGAGACCCAGTACTTC. The V and J genes are TRBV30 and TRBJ2-5; 9 bases match TRBD1. Trimming took 0 bases from V and 4 from J; bases not matched to a gene: 0. The CDR3 is 13 amino acids. Germline-derived CDR1 and CDR2 are GTSNPN and SVGIG (reference sequence).

The chain has TRBV19 and TRBJ2-3; D is undetermined. The ends were cut back, 2 bases at V and 1 base at J, with 16 bases in the middle. The CDR3 extends over 17 amino acids. The germline CDR1 and CDR2 sequences are LNHDA and SQIVND (reference sequence). The CDR3 sequence is CASSISGAAVGTDTQYF. The CDR3 region has the DNA TGTGCCAGTAGTATATCGGGTGCGGCGGTGGGCACAGATACGCAGTATTTT.

For the CDR3, the DNA is TGTGCCAGCAACCGAGCGGGAGCATCCTACAATGAGCAGTTCTTC. This translates into CASNRAGASYNEQFF. The chain has TRBV11-2 and TRBJ2-1, with 8 positions matching TRBD2. Germline V gene data show CDR1 as SGHAT and CDR2 as FQNNGV. This CDR3 region has 15 residues. J lost 1 base, V lost 7 bases, and 6 bases had no gene match.

The chain has TRBV11-1 and TRBJ2-3; 7 bases fit TRBD2. J gave up 0 bases and V 10 bases, and 4 bases lay outside the gene matches. CDR3 length equals 13 residues. CDR1 and CDR2 from the germline V gene are SGHAT and FQDESV (reference sequence). The CDR3 DNA reads TGTGCCACTAGCGGACGTAGCACAGATACGCAGTATTTT. Translating it yields CATSGRSTDTQYF.